The sequence of this TCR beta chain was determined in a study of cytomegalovirus exposure and HLA in healthy donors. Study details: Counted in an early data release were roughly 81 million unique TCRs from HLA-typed donors.

The CDR3 consists of 14 residues. V was pared by 7 bases and J by 4 bases, with 2 bases of the junction left unmatched. The germline gives CDR1 WSHSY, CDR2 SAAADI. The PCR was carried out with 60 Vbeta primers and 13 Jbeta primers. Here immunoSEQ multiplex PCR was the method, and the copy in TCRdb shows in-frame clones only, minus some. The sample has roughly 200,000 clones; approximately 82% are singletons. The chain carries TRBV10-2 and TRBJ2-5; TRBD2 agrees at 14 bases. This receptor was taken from a man in his forties in good health and CMV-seropositive. Sequencing used PBMCs. The CDR3: CASKGLAGGETQYF. CDR3 DNA: TGCGCCAGCAAAGGACTAGCGGGAGGAGAGACCCAGTACTTC.